This TCR beta chain was recovered during a study of T cell repertoires in cytomegalovirus infection. This clonotype showed up just a few times. Its specificity is unknown. One end of the junction is discordant with germline, which a read error may explain. The CDR3 loop spans 15 amino acids. Germline V gene sequence: CDR1 MNHEY, CDR2 SMNVEV (reference sequence). TCRdb itself ran the reads through MiXCR, one entry per CDR3 protein. Of about 69,000 distinct CDR3 sequences listed, about 29% are singletons. This chain uses TRBV27 with TRBJ1-1, with D perhaps TRBD1 (5 bases). The sample here was CD8+ T cells from cultured PBMCs, taken from culture after CMV antigen stimulation. This sequence was found in a human donor in good health (CMV status not recorded). Some clones in this sample may be carry-over from other donors' samples. The CDR3 sequence: CASRLYHSGTLEAFF. In DNA, the CDR3 is TGTGCCAGCAGATTATACCATTCCGGGACTCTGGAAGCTTTCTTT.